Below, 10 T cell receptor beta chains from the same sample are listed, as sequenced in a study of T cells in Graves' hyperthyroidism and ophthalmopathy. Authors of the study amplified TCR beta CDR3 regions from RNA transcripts. Initially, a first-round RT-PCR of the TCR CDR3 employed the HTBI primer set. TCRdb redid the calling of the multiplex PCR reads with MiXCR, one entry per CDR3 protein. The sample includes roughly 300,000 distinct CDR3 sequences, approximately 26% of them seen just once. Specimen: blood. These receptor sequences come from a man aged 35 to 55 with Graves' hyperthyroidism that later progressed to Graves' ophthalmopathy.

This clonotype has at least ten counts. The gene calls are TRBV7-2 and TRBJ2-7; 12 bases map to TRBD1. Per germline, CDR1 SGHTA and CDR2 FQGNSA. The CDR3 is 15 residues long. The V segment lost 4 bases and the J segment 6 bases; nucleotides outside the gene matches: 7. The CDR3 region has the DNA TGTGCCAGCAGCTCGTCCGGGACAGGGGGCCGCGAGCAGTACTTC. Translation: CASSSSGTGGREQYF.

This clonotype was observed many times. The rearrangement uses TRBV12-3 or TRBV12-4 and TRBJ2-7, with 9 positions matching TRBD1. Germline trimming cut 6 bases from V and 3 bases from J; bases unmatched to any gene: 3. CDR3 length equals 13 residues. The CDR3 loop is CASRKGQGYEQYF. The CDR3 region has the DNA TGTGCCAGCAGGAAGGGACAGGGCTACGAGCAGTACTTC.

This clonotype was recorded many times. This chain links TRBV7-9 with TRBJ2-7; D is undetermined. CDR1 is SEHNR and CDR2 is FQNEAQ in the germline V gene (reference sequence). The CDR3 covers 12 residues. Trimming left V 5 bases short and J 7 bases short, with 12 bases between. The CDR3 nucleotides read TGTGCCAGCAGCCCCCAATTAGGGGAGCAGTACTTC. Protein sequence: CASSPQLGEQYF.

The chain joins TRBV24-1 to TRBJ1-1; TRBD1 might be the D (5 bases). Germline V gene data show CDR1 as KGHDR and CDR2 as SFDVKD. CDR3 length: 17 residues. Trimming took off 0 bases at V and 3 bases at J, with 16 bases between the two ends. The CDR3, as DNA: TGTGCCACCAGTGATTTGGTTGGGCAGGGAAGGGACACTGAAGCTTTCTTT. Encoded protein: CATSDLVGQGRDTEAFF.

This clonotype was picked up many times. A junction end diverges from the germline sequence, so it may reflect a read error. The rearrangement joins TRBV12-3 or TRBV12-4 to TRBJ2-5; TRBD2 aligns across 10 bases. The CDR3 length is 14 residues. The CDR3 sequence is CASSLAGAQETQYF. The CDR3 bases are TGTGCCAGCAGTCTAGCGGGAGCCCAAGAGACCCAGTACTTC.

This clonotype was recorded at least ten times. The genes are TRBV29-1 and TRBJ1-1, with D unclear. The V end was cut by 4 bases, the J end by 7 bases, with 10 bases between. The CDR3 length is 11 residues. From germline, CDR1 is SQVTM and CDR2 ANQGSEA. CDR3 region: CSVVRSLEAFF. As DNA, the CDR3 is TGCAGCGTTGTTCGGAGCCTTGAAGCTTTCTTT.

The chain combines TRBV12-3 or TRBV12-4 with TRBJ2-7; D remains unclear. The CDR3 sequence is 15 residues long. V was cut by 5 bases and J by 7 bases, with 21 bases left in between. CDR3 amino acids: CASSPGPSLTAEQYF. DNA of the CDR3: TGTGCCAGCAGTCCTGGACCAAGCCTGACGGCGGAGCAGTACTTC.

There are many counts of this clonotype. The chain employs TRBV20-1 and TRBJ1-2; D call uncertain. Deletions cut 3 bases from V and 4 bases from J, with 15 bases between. Per germline, CDR1 DFQATT and CDR2 SNEGSKA (reference sequence). The CDR3 spans 14 residues. The CDR3 here is CSARKTELGYGYTF. Here the CDR3 DNA reads TGCAGTGCTAGGAAAACAGAGCTAGGCTATGGCTACACCTTC.

This clonotype has at least ten counts. This rearrangement joins TRBV12-3 or TRBV12-4 to TRBJ2-7; the D gene is possibly TRBD2 (5 bases). The CDR3 is 14 amino acids. V lost 2 bases, J lost 0 bases, and 8 bases lay in between. This CDR3 reads CASSLTRVSYEQYF. In DNA, the CDR3 is TGTGCCAGCAGTTTAACGCGGGTCTCCTACGAGCAGTACTTC.

The rearrangement links TRBV10-3 to TRBJ2-2; D may be TRBD1 (7 bases). The germline gives CDR1 ENHRY, CDR2 SYGVKD. This CDR3 contains 15 residues. The germline V and J ends were trimmed by 6 bases and 5 bases, with 16 bases remaining between them. Here the CDR3 reads CAIRLTGSGTGELFF. CDR3 DNA: TGTGCCATCAGGCTGACAGGGAGCGGGACCGGGGAGCTGTTTTTT.